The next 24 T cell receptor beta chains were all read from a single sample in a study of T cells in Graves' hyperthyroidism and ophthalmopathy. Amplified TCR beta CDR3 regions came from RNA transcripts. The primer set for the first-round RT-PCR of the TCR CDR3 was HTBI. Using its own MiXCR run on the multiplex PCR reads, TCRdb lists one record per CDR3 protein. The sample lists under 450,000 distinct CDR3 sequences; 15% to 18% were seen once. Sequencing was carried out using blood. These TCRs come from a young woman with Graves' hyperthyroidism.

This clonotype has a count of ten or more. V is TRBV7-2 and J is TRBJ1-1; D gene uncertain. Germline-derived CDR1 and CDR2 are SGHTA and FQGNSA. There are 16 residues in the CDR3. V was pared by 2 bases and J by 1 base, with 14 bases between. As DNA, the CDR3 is TGTGCCAGCAGCTTAACAACTCCCGGGAGGAACACTGAAGCTTTCTTT. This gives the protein CASSLTTPGRNTEAFF.

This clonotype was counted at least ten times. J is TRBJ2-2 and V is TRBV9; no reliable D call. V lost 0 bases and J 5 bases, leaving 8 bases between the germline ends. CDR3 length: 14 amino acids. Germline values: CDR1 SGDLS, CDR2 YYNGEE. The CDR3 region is CASSVAARTGELFF. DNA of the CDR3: TGTGCCAGCAGCGTAGCAGCCCGAACCGGGGAGCTGTTTTTT.

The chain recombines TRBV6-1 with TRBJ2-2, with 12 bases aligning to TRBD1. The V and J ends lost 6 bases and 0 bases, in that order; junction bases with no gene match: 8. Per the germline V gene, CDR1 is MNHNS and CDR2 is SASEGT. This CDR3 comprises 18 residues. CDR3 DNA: TGTGCCAGCAGGTTCCGGGACAGGGGGCTCGCGAACACCGGGGAGCTGTTTTTT. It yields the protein CASRFRDRGLANTGELFF.

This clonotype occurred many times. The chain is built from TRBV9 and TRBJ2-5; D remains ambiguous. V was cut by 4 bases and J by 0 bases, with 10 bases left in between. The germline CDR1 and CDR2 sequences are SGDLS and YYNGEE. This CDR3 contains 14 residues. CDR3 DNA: TGTGCCAGCAGCTCCAAGACGTACCAAGAGACCCAGTACTTC. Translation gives CASSSKTYQETQYF.

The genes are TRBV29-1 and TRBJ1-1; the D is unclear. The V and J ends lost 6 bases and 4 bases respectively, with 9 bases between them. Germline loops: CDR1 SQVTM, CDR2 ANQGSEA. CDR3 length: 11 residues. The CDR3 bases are TGCAGCGTCCCTCGAGGCACTGAAGCTTTCTTT. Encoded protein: CSVPRGTEAFF.

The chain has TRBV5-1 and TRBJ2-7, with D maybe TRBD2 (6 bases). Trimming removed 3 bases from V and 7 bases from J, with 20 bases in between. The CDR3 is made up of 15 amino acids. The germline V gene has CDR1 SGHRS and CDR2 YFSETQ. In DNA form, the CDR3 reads TGCGCCAGCAGCTCAGAGGCCGGGACTTCCTCGGAGCAGTACTTC. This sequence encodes CASSSEAGTSSEQYF. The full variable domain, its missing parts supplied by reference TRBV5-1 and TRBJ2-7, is KAGVTQTPRYLIKTRGQQVTLSCSPISGHRSVSWYQQTPGQGLQFLFEYFSETQRNKGNFPGRFSGRQFSNSRSEMNVSTLELGDSALYLCASSSEAGTSSEQYFGPGTRLTVT.

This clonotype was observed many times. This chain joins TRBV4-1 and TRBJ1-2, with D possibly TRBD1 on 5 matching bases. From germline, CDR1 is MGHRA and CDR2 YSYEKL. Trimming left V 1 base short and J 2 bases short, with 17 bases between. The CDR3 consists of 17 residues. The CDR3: CASSQGGTLLRNYGYTF. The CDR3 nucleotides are TGCGCCAGCAGCCAAGGCGGGACGCTCCTAAGGAACTATGGCTACACCTTC.

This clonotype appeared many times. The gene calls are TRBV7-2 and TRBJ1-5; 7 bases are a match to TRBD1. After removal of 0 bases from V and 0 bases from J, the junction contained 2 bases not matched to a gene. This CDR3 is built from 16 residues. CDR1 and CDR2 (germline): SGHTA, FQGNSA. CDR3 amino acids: CASSLADRYSNQPQHF. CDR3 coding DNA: TGTGCCAGCAGCTTAGCGGACAGGTATAGCAATCAGCCCCAGCATTTT.

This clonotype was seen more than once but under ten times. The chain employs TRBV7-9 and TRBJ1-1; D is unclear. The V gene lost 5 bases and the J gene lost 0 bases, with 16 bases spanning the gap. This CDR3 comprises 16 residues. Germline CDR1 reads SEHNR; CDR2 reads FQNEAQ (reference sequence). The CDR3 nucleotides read TGTGCCAGCAGCCTTCTCCTTAGGAGCATGAACACTGAAGCTTTCTTT. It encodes CASSLLLRSMNTEAFF. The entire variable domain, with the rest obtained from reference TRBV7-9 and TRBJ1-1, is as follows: DTGVSQNPRHKITKRGQNVTFRCDPISEHNRLYWYRQTLGQGPEFLTYFQNEAQLEKSRLLSDRFSAERPKGSFSTLEIQRTEQGDSAMYLCASSLLLRSMNTEAFFGQGTRLTVV.

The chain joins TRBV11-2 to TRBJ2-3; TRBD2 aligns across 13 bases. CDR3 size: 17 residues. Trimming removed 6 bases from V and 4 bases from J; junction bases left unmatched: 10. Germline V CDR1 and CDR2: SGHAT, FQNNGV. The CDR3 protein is CASRRGLAGPQSDTQYF. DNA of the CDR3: TGTGCCAGCAGACGGGGACTAGCGGGACCCCAATCAGATACGCAGTATTTT.

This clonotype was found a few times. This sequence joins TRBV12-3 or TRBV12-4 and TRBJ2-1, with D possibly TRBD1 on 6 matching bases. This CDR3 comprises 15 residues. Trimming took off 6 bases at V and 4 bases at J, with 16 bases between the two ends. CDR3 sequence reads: CASSPDSSTYNEQFF. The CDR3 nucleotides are TGTGCCAGCAGCCCGGACAGTTCCACTTACAATGAGCAGTTCTTC.

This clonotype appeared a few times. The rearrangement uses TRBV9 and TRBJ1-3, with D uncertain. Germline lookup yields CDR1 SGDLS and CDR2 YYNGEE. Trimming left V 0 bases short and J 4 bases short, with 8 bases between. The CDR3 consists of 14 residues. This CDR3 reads CASSVGTKGNTIYF. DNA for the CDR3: TGTGCCAGCAGCGTAGGGACGAAGGGAAACACCATATATTTT.

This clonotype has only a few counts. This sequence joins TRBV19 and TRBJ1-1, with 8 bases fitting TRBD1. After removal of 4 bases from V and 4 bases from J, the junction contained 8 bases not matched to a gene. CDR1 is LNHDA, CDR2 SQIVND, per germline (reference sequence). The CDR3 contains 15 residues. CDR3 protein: CASSTGGGRSTEAFF. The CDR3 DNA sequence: TGTGCCAGTAGTACAGGGGGCGGAAGATCCACTGAAGCTTTCTTT.

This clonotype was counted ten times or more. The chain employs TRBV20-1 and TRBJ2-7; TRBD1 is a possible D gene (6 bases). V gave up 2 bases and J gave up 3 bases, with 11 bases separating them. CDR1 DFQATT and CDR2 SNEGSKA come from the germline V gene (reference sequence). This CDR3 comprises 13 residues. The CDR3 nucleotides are TGCAGTGCTAGAAAGGGACAAATCTACGAGCAGTACTTC. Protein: CSARKGQIYEQYF.

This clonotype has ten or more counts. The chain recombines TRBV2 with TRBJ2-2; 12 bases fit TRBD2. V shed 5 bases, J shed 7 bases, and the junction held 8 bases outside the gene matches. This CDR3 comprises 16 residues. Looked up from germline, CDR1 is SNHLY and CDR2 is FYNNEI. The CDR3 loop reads CASSFGLAGPSGELFF. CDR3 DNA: TGTGCCAGCAGTTTCGGACTAGCGGGACCTAGCGGGGAGCTGTTTTTT.

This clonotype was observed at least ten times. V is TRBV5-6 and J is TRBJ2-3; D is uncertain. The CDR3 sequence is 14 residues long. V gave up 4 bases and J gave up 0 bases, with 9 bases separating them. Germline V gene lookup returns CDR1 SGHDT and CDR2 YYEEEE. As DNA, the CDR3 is TGTGCCAGCAGCGCTCTGGGGAGCACAGATACGCAGTATTTT. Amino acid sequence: CASSALGSTDTQYF.

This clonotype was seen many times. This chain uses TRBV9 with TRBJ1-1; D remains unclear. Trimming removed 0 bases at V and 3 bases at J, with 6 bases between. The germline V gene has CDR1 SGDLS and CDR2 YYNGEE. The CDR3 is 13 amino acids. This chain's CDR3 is CASSVDGYTEAFF. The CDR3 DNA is TGTGCCAGCAGCGTAGATGGTTACACTGAAGCTTTCTTT.

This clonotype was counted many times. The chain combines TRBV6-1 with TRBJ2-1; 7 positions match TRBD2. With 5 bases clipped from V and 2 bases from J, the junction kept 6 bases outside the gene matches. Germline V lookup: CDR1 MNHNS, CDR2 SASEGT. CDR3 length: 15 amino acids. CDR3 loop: CASSYGAGAYNEQFF. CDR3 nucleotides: TGTGCCAGCAGTTACGGGGCGGGAGCCTACAATGAGCAGTTCTTC.

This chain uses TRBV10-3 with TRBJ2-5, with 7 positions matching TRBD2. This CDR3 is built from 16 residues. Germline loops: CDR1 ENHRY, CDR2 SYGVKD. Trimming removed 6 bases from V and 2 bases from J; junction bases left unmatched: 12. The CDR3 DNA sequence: TGTGCCATCAGACTTGGTGAGGCTAGCGGACAAGAGACCCAGTACTTC. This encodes CAIRLGEASGQETQYF.

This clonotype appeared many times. CDR3 sequence: CASSLNGGYGYTF. The CDR3 DNA follows: TGTGCCAGCAGTTTAAACGGCGGGTATGGCTACACCTTC. The chain uses TRBV12-3 or TRBV12-4 and TRBJ1-2; D remains unclear. The CDR3 is made up of 13 amino acids. Trimming cost V 2 bases and J 5 bases, with 9 bases left between them.

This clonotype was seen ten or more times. The CDR3 here is CASSQDPAGYNEQFF. In DNA, the CDR3 is TGTGCCAGCAGCCAAGATCCGGCGGGTTACAATGAGCAGTTCTTC. The V call is TRBV3-1, the J call TRBJ2-1, with a tentative D call TRBD2 (5 bases). CDR1 LGHDT and CDR2 YNNKEL come from the germline V gene (reference sequence). CDR3 length: 15 amino acids. The V end was cut by 0 bases, the J end by 4 bases, with 10 bases between.

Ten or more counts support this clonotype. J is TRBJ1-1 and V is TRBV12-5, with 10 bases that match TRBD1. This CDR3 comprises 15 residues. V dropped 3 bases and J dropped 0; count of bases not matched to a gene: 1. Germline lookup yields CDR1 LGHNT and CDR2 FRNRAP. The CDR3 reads CASGLGTGVNTEAFF. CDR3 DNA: TGTGCTAGTGGTTTAGGGACAGGGGTGAACACTGAAGCTTTCTTT.

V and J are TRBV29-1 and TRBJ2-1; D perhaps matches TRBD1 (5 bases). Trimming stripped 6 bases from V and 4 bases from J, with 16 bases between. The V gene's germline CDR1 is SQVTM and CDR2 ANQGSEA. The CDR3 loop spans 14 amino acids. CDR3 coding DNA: TGCAGCGTCCAAACAGGCACGCTATACAATGAGCAGTTCTTC. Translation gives CSVQTGTLYNEQFF.

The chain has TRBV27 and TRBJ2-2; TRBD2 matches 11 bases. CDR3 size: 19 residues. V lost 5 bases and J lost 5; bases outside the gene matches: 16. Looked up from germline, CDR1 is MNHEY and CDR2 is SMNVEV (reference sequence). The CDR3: CASSTRGSGRAGSTGELFF. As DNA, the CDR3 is TGTGCCAGCAGTACCAGGGGTAGCGGGAGGGCCGGGTCGACCGGGGAGCTGTTTTTT.